The 8 T cell receptor beta chains reported below all come from one sample, sequenced in a study of PD-1 blockade in classical Hodgkin lymphoma. Measured with immunoSEQ multiplex PCR; TCRdb has only the in-frame clones, and not every one. The table has 150,000 or so clones, approximately 81% seen once. There was relapse after autologous stem cell transplantation in every patient, and there was variation in brentuximab vedotin exposure. Sequences were derived from peripheral blood mononuclear cells (PBMCs), sampled before the second cycle of nivolumab. The receptors originated from a human donor with classical Hodgkin lymphoma.

This chain joins TRBV19 and TRBJ1-5; no clear D. In germline, CDR1 is LNHDA, CDR2 SQIVND (reference sequence). V shed 7 bases and J shed 0 bases, with 13 bases lying between them. The CDR3 length is 15 residues. DNA of the CDR3: TGTGCCAGTATGGCATGGCGAGCTAGCAATCAGCCCCAGCATTTT. It codes for CASMAWRASNQPQHF.

The chain carries TRBV5-1 and TRBJ2-7; TRBD1 aligns across 8 bases. The J segment lost 5 bases and the V segment lost 4 bases, leaving 5 bases of the junction unmatched. The length of the CDR3 is 13 residues. Germline CDR1 and CDR2: SGHRS and YFSETQ. CDR3 coding DNA: TGCGCCAGCAGCCTAGACAGGGGCGACGAGCAGTACTTC. Translating gives CASSLDRGDEQYF.

The sample holds a few counts of this clone. This chain connects TRBV7-6 to TRBJ2-1; the D gene is possibly TRBD1 (6 bases). V shed 0 bases and J shed 8 bases, with 11 bases lying between them. The length of the CDR3 is 14 residues. The germline CDR1 and CDR2 sequences are SGHVS and FNYEAQ. The CDR3 loop reads CASSLAKGDHEQFF. DNA for the CDR3: TGTGCCAGCAGCTTAGCGAAGGGGGACCATGAGCAGTTCTTC.

V gene TRBV6-6 combines with J gene TRBJ2-7; no reliable D call. The germline V and J ends were trimmed by 4 bases and 3 bases, with 16 bases remaining between them. CDR1 MNHNY and CDR2 SVGAGI come from the germline V gene (reference sequence). This CDR3 is 15 amino acids long. The CDR3 region is CASSFRSPSRYEQYF. Here the CDR3 DNA reads TGTGCCAGCAGTTTCCGGTCCCCGTCTCGCTACGAGCAGTACTTC.

The chain links TRBV5-4 to TRBJ2-1; D remains ambiguous. Between the trimmed V and J ends, which lost 5 bases and 2 bases, there was a span of 14 bases. Germline values: CDR1 SGHNT, CDR2 YYREEE (reference sequence). CDR3 length equals 15 residues. The CDR3 DNA reads as TGTGCCAGCAGTTCATCCCCCGGCACCTACAATGAGCAGTTCTTC. Its protein product is CASSSSPGTYNEQFF.

The chain carries TRBV4-1 and TRBJ2-7; 11 bases agree with TRBD1. The CDR3 spans 17 residues. Trimming at V came to 0 bases and at J to 3 bases, leaving 7 bases not matched to a gene. Germline CDR1 is MGHRA and CDR2 is YSYEKL. The DNA of the CDR3 is TGCGCCAGCAGCCAAGATCACAGGACAGGGGGCGTCTACGAGCAGTACTTC. Translating gives CASSQDHRTGGVYEQYF.

The chain has TRBV9 and TRBJ1-2; 10 nucleotides align to TRBD1. The V and J ends lost 1 base and 8 bases, in that order; junction bases with no gene match: 5. In germline, CDR1 is SGDLS, CDR2 YYNGEE. This CDR3 comprises 14 residues. CDR3 sequence: CASSVPGTGDGYTF. CDR3 bases: TGTGCCAGCAGCGTACCCGGGACAGGGGACGGCTACACCTTC.

This chain joins TRBV7-9 and TRBJ2-6, with D perhaps TRBD1 (9 bases). Trimming stripped 10 bases from V and 0 bases from J, with 16 bases between. Germline lookup yields CDR1 SEHNR and CDR2 FQNEAQ (reference sequence). The CDR3 extends over 16 amino acids. The CDR3 loop is CATGGTGLSGANVLTF. CDR3 coding DNA: TGTGCCACGGGAGGGACAGGGCTCTCTGGGGCCAACGTCCTGACTTTC. The full variable domain, completed using reference TRBV7-9 and TRBJ2-6, is DTGVSQNPRHKITKRGQNVTFRCDPISEHNRLYWYRQTLGQGPEFLTYFQNEAQLEKSRLLSDRFSAERPKGSFSTLEIQRTEQGDSAMYLCATGGTGLSGANVLTFGAGSRLTVL.